Following are 5 T cell receptor beta chains from one sample sequenced in a study of T cell clonotyping in hematopoietic cell transplantation. Profiling relied on immunoSEQ multiplex PCR, and the TCRdb table lists in-frame clones only, not all of them. The sample has about 15,000 clones, around 70% seen once. What was sequenced was peripheral blood mononuclear cells. The receptors were sampled from a woman in her sixties or seventies in good health. Some clones in this sample may be carry-over from other donors' samples.

V usage is TRBV30 and J usage is TRBJ2-1, with a weak D call TRBD2 (5 bases). The V gene's germline CDR1 is GTSNPN and CDR2 SVGIG (reference sequence). V dropped 0 bases and J dropped 8 bases, with 17 bases sitting between them. The length of the CDR3 is 15 residues. This CDR3 is CAWSVTDSYRDEQFF. CDR3 in DNA: TGTGCCTGGAGTGTCACGGACTCCTACCGCGATGAGCAGTTCTTC. The full variable domain, rest sourced from reference TRBV30 and TRBJ2-1, is SQTIHQWPATLVQPVGSPLSLECTVEGTSNPNLYWYRQAAGRGLQLLFYSVGIGQISSEVPQNLSASRPQDRQFILSSKKLLLSDSGFYLCAWSVTDSYRDEQFFGPGTRLTVL.

J is TRBJ2-5 and V is TRBV30; TRBD2 agrees at 7 bases. The CDR3 spans 13 residues. Germline values: CDR1 GTSNPN, CDR2 SVGIG (reference sequence). V lost 3 bases to trimming and J lost 5 bases; unmatched junction nucleotides: 6. CDR3: CAWSGRNKETQYF. The CDR3 coding sequence is TGTGCCTGGAGCGGGAGGAATAAGGAGACCCAGTACTTC.

The chain combines TRBV2 with TRBJ1-2; tentatively, D is TRBD1 (5 bases). This CDR3 is 13 amino acids long. V was clipped by 7 bases and J by 0 bases, with 9 bases between them. Germline V gene lookup returns CDR1 SNHLY and CDR2 FYNNEI. The CDR3 DNA is TGTGCCAGCACAGGGATGGCTAACTATGGCTACACCTTC. Encoded protein: CASTGMANYGYTF.

This clone was detected only a few times. The chain combines TRBV7-9 with TRBJ1-1; D may be TRBD1 (5 bases). Germline V gene sequence: CDR1 SEHNR, CDR2 FQNEAQ (reference sequence). V dropped 5 bases and J dropped 0 bases, with 10 bases sitting between them. The CDR3 consists of 14 residues. The DNA of the CDR3 is TGTGCCAGCAGCGACAGAAACATGAACACTGAAGCTTTCTTT. Translating it yields CASSDRNMNTEAFF.

The count of this clone is one. The chain has TRBV7-2 and TRBJ2-2; 15 bases align to TRBD2. The CDR3 totals 17 residues. Germline-derived CDR1 and CDR2 are SGHTA and FQGNSA. V dropped 5 bases and J dropped 4; count of bases not matched to a gene: 5. The CDR3 DNA sequence: TGTGCCAGCAGCAAACCGGGACTAGCGGGAGGCACCGGGGAGCTGTTTTTT. It yields the protein CASSKPGLAGGTGELFF.